This TCR beta chain originates from a study of T-cell reconstitution after alpha-beta-depleted transplantation in children (dated by TCRdb to 2015 to 2016). Broadly, across the study: Using TCR repertoire profiling, the study quantitatively followed how T-cell immune reconstitution unfolded in children after TCRalphabeta/CD19-depleted allogeneic hematopoietic cell transplantation.

V is cut by 2 bases and J by 0 bases, and the space between the germline ends is 7 bases. The germline V gene (reference sequence) specifies SEHNR as CDR1 and FQNEAQ as CDR2. From the cysteine up to the phenylalanine, the CDR3 has a length of 15 residues. The CDR3 DNA has 45 bases and is translated from base 1. Library preparation employed PCR. TCRdb names Illumina HiSeq 2500 as the instrument used. TCR libraries were prepared with molecular barcoding, using unique molecular identifiers to normalize TCRbeta repertoire quantification. TCRdb trimmed the raw reads at Q25, called clones with MiXCR and kept productive beta chains. Every distinct CDR3 protein forms one entry, paired with its most common genes and DNA. The sample table records some 350,000 distinct CDR3 sequences; around 15% of these occur just once. Of the sample, roughly 41% is held by the ten largest clones. As regards this clonotype: The clone's antigen remains unknown. Qualities for individual bases were not recorded, and no much larger clone is one base off.

Study-level results and caveats: In some patients, the high TCRbeta diversity seen at day 60 was put down to recipient T cells and intrathymic progenitors that had survived conditioning. About two months after transplant, the apparently early recovery of alphabetaT-cell counts reportedly depended on just several hundred clones that had expanded rapidly and came from non-depleted graft cells. The frequencies of hyperexpanded clones fell over the following months, and after one year, T-cell counts and TCRbeta diversity were mostly attributed to newly produced T cells.

What the treatment or condition label conveys for this sample: allogeneic hematopoietic cell transplantation with graft depleted of TCRalphabeta T cells and CD19 B cells. The transplant recipients were children given TCRalphabeta/CD19-depleted allogeneic hematopoietic cell grafts. This TCR was sampled from a male patient between 2 and 10 years old who had a stem cell transplant for acute lymphoblastic leukemia, so the T cells may come from the graft donor. The sequencing used PBMCs, mostly from graft donor cells, collected 360 days after TCRalphabeta/CD19-depleted stem cell transplant. Rearrangement joined TRBV7-9 to TRBJ2-2; the D gene is not confidently resolved. At the DNA level, the sequence is TGTGCCAGCAGCTTACATGAATCGAACACCGGGGAGCTGTTTTTT. The resulting protein is CASSLHESNTGELFF.